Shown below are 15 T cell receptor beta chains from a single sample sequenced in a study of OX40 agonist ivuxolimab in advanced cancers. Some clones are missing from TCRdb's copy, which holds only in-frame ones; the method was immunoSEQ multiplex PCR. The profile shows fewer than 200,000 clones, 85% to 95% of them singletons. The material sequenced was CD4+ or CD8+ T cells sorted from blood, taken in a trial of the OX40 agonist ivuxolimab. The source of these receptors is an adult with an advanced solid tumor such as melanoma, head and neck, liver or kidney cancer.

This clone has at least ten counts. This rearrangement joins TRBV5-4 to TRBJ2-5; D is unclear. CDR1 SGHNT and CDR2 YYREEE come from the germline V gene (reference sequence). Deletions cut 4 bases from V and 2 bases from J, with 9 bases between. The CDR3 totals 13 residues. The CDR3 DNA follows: TGTGCCAGCAGCCGAGAGACACAAGAGACCCAGTACTTC. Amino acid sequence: CASSRETQETQYF.

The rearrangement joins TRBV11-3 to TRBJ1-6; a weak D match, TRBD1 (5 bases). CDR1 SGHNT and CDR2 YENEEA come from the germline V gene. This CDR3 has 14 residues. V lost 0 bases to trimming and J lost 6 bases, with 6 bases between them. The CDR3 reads CASSLEGGNSPLHF. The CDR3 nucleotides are TGTGCCAGCAGCTTAGAGGGGGGTAATTCACCCCTCCACTTT.

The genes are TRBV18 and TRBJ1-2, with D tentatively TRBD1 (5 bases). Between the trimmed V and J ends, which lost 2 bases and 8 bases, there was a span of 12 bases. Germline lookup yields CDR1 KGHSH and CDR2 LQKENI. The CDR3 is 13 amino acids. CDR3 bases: TGTGCCAGCTCACCATCGGACAATTTGGGCTACACCTTC. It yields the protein CASSPSDNLGYTF.

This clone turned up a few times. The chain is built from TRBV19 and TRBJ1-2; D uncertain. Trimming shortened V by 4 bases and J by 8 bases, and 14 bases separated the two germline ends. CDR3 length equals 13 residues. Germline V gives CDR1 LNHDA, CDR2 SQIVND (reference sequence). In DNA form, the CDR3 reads TGTGCCAGTAGTACCGGACGGGTACAAGGCTACACCTTC. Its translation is CASSTGRVQGYTF.

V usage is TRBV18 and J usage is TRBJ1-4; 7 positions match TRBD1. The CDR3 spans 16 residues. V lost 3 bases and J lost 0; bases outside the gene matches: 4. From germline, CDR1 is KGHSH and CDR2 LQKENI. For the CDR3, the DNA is TGTGCCAGCTCACCCGTCCAGGGGGCAACTAATGAAAAACTGTTTTTT. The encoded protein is CASSPVQGATNEKLFF.

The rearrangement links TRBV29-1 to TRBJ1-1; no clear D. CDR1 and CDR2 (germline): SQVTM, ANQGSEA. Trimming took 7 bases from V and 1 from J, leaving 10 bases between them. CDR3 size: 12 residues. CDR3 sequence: CSERTANTEAFF. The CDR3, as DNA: TGCAGCGAAAGAACGGCGAACACTGAAGCTTTCTTT.

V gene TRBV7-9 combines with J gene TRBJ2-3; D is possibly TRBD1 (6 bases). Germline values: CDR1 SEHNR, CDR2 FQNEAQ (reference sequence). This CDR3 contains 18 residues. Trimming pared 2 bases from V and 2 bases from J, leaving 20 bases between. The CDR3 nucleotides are TGTGCCAGCAGCTTAAGGGGGAAGTGGGGTCTGACCACAGATACGCAGTATTTT. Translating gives CASSLRGKWGLTTDTQYF.

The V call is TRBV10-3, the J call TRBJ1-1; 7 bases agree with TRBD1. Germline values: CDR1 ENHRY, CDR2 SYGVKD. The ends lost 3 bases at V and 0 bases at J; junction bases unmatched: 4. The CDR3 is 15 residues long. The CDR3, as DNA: TGTGCCATCAGTGACAGGGGGGGCATGAACACTGAAGCTTTCTTT. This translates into CAISDRGGMNTEAFF.

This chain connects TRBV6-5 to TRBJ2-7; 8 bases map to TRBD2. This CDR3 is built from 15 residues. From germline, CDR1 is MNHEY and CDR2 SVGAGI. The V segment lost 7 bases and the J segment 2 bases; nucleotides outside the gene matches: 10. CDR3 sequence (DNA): TGTGCCAGCAAACCCGCTAGCGGGCTGACCTACGAGCAGTACTTC. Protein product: CASKPASGLTYEQYF.

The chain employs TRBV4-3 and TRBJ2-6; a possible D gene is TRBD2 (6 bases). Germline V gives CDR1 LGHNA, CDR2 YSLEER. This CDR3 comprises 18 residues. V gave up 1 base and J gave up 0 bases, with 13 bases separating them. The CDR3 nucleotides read TGCGCCAGCAGCCAAGCCGGGGACTCCACCTCTGGGGCCAACGTCCTGACTTTC. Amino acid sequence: CASSQAGDSTSGANVLTF.

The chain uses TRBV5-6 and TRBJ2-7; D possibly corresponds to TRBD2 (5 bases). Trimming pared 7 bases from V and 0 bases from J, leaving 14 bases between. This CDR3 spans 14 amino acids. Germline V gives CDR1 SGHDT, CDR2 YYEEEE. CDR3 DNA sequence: TGTGCCAGCTGGGTGACGGGAAGCTCCTACGAGCAGTACTTC. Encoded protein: CASWVTGSSYEQYF.

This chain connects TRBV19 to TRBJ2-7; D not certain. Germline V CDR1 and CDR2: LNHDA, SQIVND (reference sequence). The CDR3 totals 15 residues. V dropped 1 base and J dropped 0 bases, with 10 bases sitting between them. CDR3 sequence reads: CASSIAATPSYEQYF. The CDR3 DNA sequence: TGTGCCAGTAGTATAGCGGCAACTCCCTCCTACGAGCAGTACTTC.

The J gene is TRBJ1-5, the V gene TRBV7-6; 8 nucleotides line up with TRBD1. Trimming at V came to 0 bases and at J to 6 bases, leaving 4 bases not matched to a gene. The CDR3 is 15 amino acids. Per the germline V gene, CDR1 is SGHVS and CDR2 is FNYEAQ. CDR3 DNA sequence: TGTGCCAGCAGCTTAGCTGGACAGGGAAGTCAGCCCCAGCATTTT. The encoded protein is CASSLAGQGSQPQHF.

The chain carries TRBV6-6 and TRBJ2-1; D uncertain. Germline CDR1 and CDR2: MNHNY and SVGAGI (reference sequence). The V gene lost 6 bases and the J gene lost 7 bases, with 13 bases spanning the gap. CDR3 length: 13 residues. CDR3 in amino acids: CASRESRANEQFF. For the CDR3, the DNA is TGTGCCAGCAGGGAATCTAGGGCGAATGAGCAGTTCTTC.

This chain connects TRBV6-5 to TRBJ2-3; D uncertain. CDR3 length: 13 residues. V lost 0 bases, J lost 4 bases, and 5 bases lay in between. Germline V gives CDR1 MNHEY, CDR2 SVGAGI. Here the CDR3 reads CASSYSLADTQYF. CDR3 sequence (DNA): TGTGCCAGCAGTTACTCGCTAGCAGATACGCAGTATTTT.